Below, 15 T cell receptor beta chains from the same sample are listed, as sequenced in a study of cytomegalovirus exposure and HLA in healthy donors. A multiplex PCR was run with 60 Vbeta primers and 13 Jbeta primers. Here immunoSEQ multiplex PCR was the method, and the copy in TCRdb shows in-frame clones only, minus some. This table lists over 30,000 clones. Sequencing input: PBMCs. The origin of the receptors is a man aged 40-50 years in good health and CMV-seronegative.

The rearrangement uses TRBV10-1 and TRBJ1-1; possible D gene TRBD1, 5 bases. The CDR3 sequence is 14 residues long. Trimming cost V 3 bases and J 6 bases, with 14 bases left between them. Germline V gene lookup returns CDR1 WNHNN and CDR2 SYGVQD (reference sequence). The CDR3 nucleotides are TGCGCCAGCAGTGACGAGCAGGGTCGGGCTGAAGCTTTCTTT. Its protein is CASSDEQGRAEAFF.

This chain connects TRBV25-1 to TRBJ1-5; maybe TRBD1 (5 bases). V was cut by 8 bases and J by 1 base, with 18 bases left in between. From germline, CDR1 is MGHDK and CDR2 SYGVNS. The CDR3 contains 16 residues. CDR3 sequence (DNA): TGTGCCAGCCGCCAGACGGAAAAGGGGAGCAATCAGCCCCAGCATTTT. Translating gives CASRQTEKGSNQPQHF.

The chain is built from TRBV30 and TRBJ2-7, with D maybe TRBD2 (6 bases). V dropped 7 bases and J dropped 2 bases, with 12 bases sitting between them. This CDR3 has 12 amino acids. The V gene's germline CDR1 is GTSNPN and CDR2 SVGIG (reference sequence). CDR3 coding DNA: TGTGCCTTCCGGGACTGGGCCTACGAGCAGTACTTC. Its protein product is CAFRDWAYEQYF. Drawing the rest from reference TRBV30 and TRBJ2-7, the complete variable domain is SQTIHQWPATLVQPVGSPLSLECTVEGTSNPNLYWYRQAAGRGLQLLFYSVGIGQISSEVPQNLSASRPQDRQFILSSKKLLLSDSGFYLCAFRDWAYEQYFGPGTRLTVT.

The CDR3 DNA sequence: TGTGCCAGCAGTGGCGCCGGGACTAGCTTTGACCCCGGGGAGCTGTTTTTT. It is translated as CASSGAGTSFDPGELFF. This rearrangement joins TRBV2 to TRBJ2-2; 9 bases map to TRBD2. V lost 4 bases, J lost 6 bases, and 12 bases stayed unmatched. From germline, CDR1 is SNHLY and CDR2 FYNNEI. The CDR3 is 17 residues long.

CDR3: CASSLGQGSNQPQHF. CDR3 nucleotide sequence: TGTGCCAGCAGCTTAGGTCAGGGTTCCAATCAGCCCCAGCATTTT. The chain is built from TRBV7-6 and TRBJ1-5, with D perhaps TRBD1 (5 bases). Germline values: CDR1 SGHVS, CDR2 FNYEAQ. Between the trimmed V and J ends, which lost 1 base and 3 bases, there was a span of 10 bases. The length of the CDR3 is 15 residues.

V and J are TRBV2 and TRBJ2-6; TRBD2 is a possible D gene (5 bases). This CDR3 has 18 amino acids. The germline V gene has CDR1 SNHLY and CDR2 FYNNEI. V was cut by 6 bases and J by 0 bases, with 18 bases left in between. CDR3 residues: CASRAPESGTSGANVLTF. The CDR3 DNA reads TGTGCCAGCAGGGCGCCCGAGAGCGGTACCTCTGGGGCCAACGTCCTGACTTTC.

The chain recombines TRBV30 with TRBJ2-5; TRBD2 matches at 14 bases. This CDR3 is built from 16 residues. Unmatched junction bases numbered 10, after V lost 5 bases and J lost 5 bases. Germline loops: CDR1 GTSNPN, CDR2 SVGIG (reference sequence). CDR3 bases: TGTGCCTGGGATGTAGGGACTAGCGGGAGAGGGGAGACCCAGTACTTC. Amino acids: CAWDVGTSGRGETQYF.

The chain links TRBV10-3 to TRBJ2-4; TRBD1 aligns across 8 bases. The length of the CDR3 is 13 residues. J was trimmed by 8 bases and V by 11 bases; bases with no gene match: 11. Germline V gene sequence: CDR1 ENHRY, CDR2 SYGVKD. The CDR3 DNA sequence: TGTGCCGCCTCGACAGGGGTAGGGGACATTCAGTACTTC. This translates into CAASTGVGDIQYF.

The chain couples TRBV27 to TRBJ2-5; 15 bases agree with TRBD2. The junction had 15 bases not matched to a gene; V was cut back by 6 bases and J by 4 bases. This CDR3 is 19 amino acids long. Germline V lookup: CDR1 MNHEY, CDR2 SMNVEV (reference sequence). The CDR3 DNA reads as TGTGCCAGCAGCGTCTTTTCCCGAACGGGACTAGCGGGAGGAGAGACCCAGTACTTC. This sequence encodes CASSVFSRTGLAGGETQYF.

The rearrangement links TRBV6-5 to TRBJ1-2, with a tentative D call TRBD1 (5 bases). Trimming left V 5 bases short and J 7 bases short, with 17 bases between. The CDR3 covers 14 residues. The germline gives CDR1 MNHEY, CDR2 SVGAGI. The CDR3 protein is CASSAGTTRGGYTF. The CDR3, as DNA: TGTGCCAGCAGTGCCGGGACGACTAGGGGTGGCTACACCTTC.

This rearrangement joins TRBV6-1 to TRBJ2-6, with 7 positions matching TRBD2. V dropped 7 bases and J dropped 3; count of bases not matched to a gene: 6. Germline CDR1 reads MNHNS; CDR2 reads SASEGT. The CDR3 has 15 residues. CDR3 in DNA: TGTGCCAGCACCCTGGGAGGGTTTGGGGCCAACGTCCTGACTTTC. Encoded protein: CASTLGGFGANVLTF.

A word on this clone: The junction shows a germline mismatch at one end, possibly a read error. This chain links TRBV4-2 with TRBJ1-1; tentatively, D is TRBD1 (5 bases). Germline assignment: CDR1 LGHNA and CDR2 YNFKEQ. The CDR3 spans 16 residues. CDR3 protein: CASSHDPRDFDTEDFF. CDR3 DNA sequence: TGTGCCAGCAGCCACGACCCCCGGGACTTCGACACTGAAGATTTCTTT.

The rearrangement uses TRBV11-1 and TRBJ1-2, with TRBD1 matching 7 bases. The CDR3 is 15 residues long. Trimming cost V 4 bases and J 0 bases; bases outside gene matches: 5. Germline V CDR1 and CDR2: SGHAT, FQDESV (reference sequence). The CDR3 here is CASSSYRGPNYGYTF. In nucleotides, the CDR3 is TGTGCCAGCAGCTCGTACAGGGGTCCTAACTATGGCTACACCTTC.

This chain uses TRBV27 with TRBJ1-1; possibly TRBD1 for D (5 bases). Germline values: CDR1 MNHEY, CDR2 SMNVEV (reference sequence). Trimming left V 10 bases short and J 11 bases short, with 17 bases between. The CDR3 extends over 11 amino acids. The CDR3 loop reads CATQFKGKAFF. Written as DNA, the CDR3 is TGTGCCACCCAGTTTAAGGGGAAGGCTTTCTTT.

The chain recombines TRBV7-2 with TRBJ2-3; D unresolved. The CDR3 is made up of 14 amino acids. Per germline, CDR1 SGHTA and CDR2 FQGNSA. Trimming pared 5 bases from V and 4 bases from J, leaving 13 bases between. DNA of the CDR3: TGTGCCAGCAGCCCCCTCCAGCGCGCAGATACGCAGTATTTT. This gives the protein CASSPLQRADTQYF. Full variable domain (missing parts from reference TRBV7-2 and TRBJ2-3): GAGVSQSPSNKVTEKGKDVELRCDPISGHTALYWYRQSLGQGLEFLIYFQGNSAPDKSGLPSDRFSAERTGGSVSTLTIQRTQQEDSAVYLCASSPLQRADTQYFGPGTRLTVL.